Presented here are 27 T cell receptor beta chains from one specimen sequenced in a study of cytomegalovirus exposure and HLA in healthy donors. This PCR relied on a set of 60 Vbeta primers and 13 Jbeta primers. The data were produced by immunoSEQ multiplex PCR, yet TCRdb's version contains in-frame clones alone and is incomplete. This table has 150,000 to 200,000 clones, about four fifths appearing once. Sequencing was performed on PBMCs. These TCRs come from a woman aged 18-29 years in good health and CMV-seronegative.

This rearrangement joins TRBV10-1 to TRBJ2-7; possible D gene TRBD2, 5 bases. CDR3 size: 15 residues. V was pared by 0 bases and J by 2 bases, with 11 bases between. Germline CDR1 WNHNN, CDR2 SYGVQD (reference sequence). The CDR3: CASSESGLDPYEQYF. CDR3 DNA sequence: TGCGCCAGCAGTGAGTCAGGACTCGATCCCTACGAGCAGTACTTC.

This rearrangement joins TRBV15 to TRBJ2-7; no firm D call. The CDR3 covers 12 residues. Germline CDR1 is LNHNV and CDR2 is YYDKDF (reference sequence). V lost 4 bases and J lost 3, with 7 bases in between. The CDR3: CATSILNYEQYV. The CDR3 region has the DNA TGTGCCACCAGCATCCTCAACTACGAGCAGTACGTC.

V gene TRBV29-1 combines with J gene TRBJ2-3; maybe TRBD1 (7 bases). This CDR3 is built from 13 residues. Between the trimmed V and J ends, which lost 7 bases and 1 base, there was a span of 12 bases. Germline CDR1 SQVTM, CDR2 ANQGSEA. The CDR3 protein is CSADREGTDTQYF. CDR3 nucleotide sequence: TGCAGCGCAGACAGGGAGGGCACAGATACGCAGTATTTT.

The CDR3 region is CASSPLAGVSYNEQFF. CDR3 DNA: TGTGCCAGCAGTCCACTAGCGGGAGTGTCCTACAATGAGCAGTTCTTC. The genes are TRBV11-2 and TRBJ2-1; 11 positions match TRBD2. This CDR3 region has 16 residues. Germline CDR1 is SGHAT and CDR2 is FQNNGV. V was clipped by 6 bases and J by 1 base; unmatched bases: 5.

The V gene is TRBV5-1, the J gene TRBJ1-1; 8 positions match TRBD1. The CDR3 has 16 residues. Germline CDR1 SGHRS, CDR2 YFSETQ. V gave up 1 base and J gave up 1 base; unmatched junction bases: 6. The CDR3 region is CASSLFSGQANTEAFF. The CDR3, as DNA: TGCGCCAGCAGCTTGTTTTCGGGACAGGCGAACACTGAAGCTTTCTTT.

This clone appeared a few times. The J gene is TRBJ2-1, the V gene TRBV10-1; 9 bases are a match to TRBD2. The trim removed 2 bases at V and 4 bases at J, leaving 3 bases unmatched. This CDR3 comprises 15 residues. From germline, CDR1 is WNHNN and CDR2 SYGVQD (reference sequence). CDR3 bases: TGCGCCAGCAGTGAGCGGCTAGCGGGGTACAATGAGCAGTTCTTC. Protein sequence: CASSERLAGYNEQFF.

This chain uses TRBV4-3 with TRBJ1-6, with D unclear. The CDR3 has 16 amino acids. Germline assignment: CDR1 LGHNA and CDR2 YSLEER. Trimming took off 0 bases at V and 7 bases at J, with 13 bases between the two ends. The chain's CDR3 is CASSQDQPASNSPLHF. The CDR3 nucleotides read TGCGCCAGCAGCCAAGATCAGCCAGCGTCCAATTCACCCCTCCACTTT.

The V gene is TRBV11-2, the J gene TRBJ1-4; D might be TRBD1 (5 bases). Between the trimmed V and J ends, which lost 4 bases and 10 bases, there was a span of 13 bases. This CDR3 spans 13 amino acids. Germline CDR1 is SGHAT and CDR2 is FQNNGV. The CDR3 DNA follows: TGTGCCAGCAGCTCCGAGGTTACAGGAAAACTGTTTTTT. This encodes CASSSEVTGKLFF.

Comment on this clone: This sample includes further DNA sequences coding for the same CDR3. This rearrangement joins TRBV5-4 to TRBJ2-3; 7 positions agree with TRBD2. Per germline, CDR1 SGHNT and CDR2 YYREEE (reference sequence). The CDR3 consists of 14 residues. The junction had 6 bases not matched to a gene; V was cut back by 6 bases and J by 2 bases. The CDR3 DNA sequence: TGTGCCAGCAAGAGCGGGGAACCCACAGATACGCAGTATTTT. Translated: CASKSGEPTDTQYF.

This chain links TRBV9 with TRBJ2-3, with 8 bases matching TRBD2. J gave up 2 bases and V 0 bases, and 2 bases lay outside the gene matches. Germline-derived CDR1 and CDR2 are SGDLS and YYNGEE. The CDR3 extends over 15 amino acids. DNA of the CDR3: TGTGCCAGCAGCGTAGTTAGCGGGGCCACAGATACGCAGTATTTT. Translated: CASSVVSGATDTQYF.

This sequence joins TRBV10-3 and TRBJ1-1; D is ambiguous. V was cut by 4 bases and J by 3 bases, with 9 bases left in between. This CDR3 is 13 amino acids long. Germline CDR1 ENHRY, CDR2 SYGVKD. The CDR3 is CAISARQDTEAFF. The CDR3 nucleotides read TGTGCCATCAGTGCCAGGCAGGACACTGAAGCTTTCTTT.

This clone was counted a single time. The J gene is TRBJ1-2, the V gene TRBV5-1; D gene ambiguous. Trimming pared 2 bases from V and 2 bases from J, leaving 7 bases between. Germline-derived CDR1 and CDR2 are SGHRS and YFSETQ. The CDR3 is 13 amino acids. CDR3 coding DNA: TGCGCCAGCAGCTTTGACAAAAACTATGGCTACACCTTC. Translated: CASSFDKNYGYTF.

The V gene is TRBV12-2, the J gene TRBJ1-2; no DNA check was done on the table's D call, TRBD1. TRBV12-2 is a pseudogene. The length of the CDR3 is 15 residues. CDR3 DNA: TGTGCAAGTCGCTTAGGTCACAGTCCTAACTATGGCTACACCTTC. This gives the protein CASRLGHSPNYGYTF.

The chain uses TRBV11-2 and TRBJ1-1; D not resolved. The CDR3 sequence is 13 residues long. V gave up 3 bases and J gave up 1 base, with 6 bases separating them. Germline loops: CDR1 SGHAT, CDR2 FQNNGV. CDR3 region: CASSLRANTEAFF. The CDR3 coding sequence is TGTGCCAGCAGCTTGAGGGCGAACACTGAAGCTTTCTTT.

The chain couples TRBV18 to TRBJ1-2, with a tentative D call TRBD1 (6 bases). CDR3 length: 17 residues. V lost 3 bases and J lost 2, with 19 bases in between. CDR1 is KGHSH, CDR2 LQKENI, per germline. CDR3 nucleotides: TGTGCCAGCTCACCGATAGAAGGGGGAATAGCAAACTATGGCTACACCTTC. This codes for CASSPIEGGIANYGYTF. The full variable domain, in which reference TRBV18 and TRBJ1-2 provide the parts outside the CDR3, is NAGVMQNPRHLVRRRGQEARLRCSPMKGHSHVYWYRQLPEEGLKFMVYLQKENIIDESGMPKERFSAEFPKEGPSILRIQQVVRGDSAAYFCASSPIEGGIANYGYTFGSGTRLTVV.

This clone was observed a handful of times. V usage is TRBV2 and J usage is TRBJ2-7, with 8 bases that match TRBD1. Per germline, CDR1 SNHLY and CDR2 FYNNEI. The CDR3 sequence is 14 residues long. The V gene end was trimmed by 6 bases and the J gene end by 0 bases; junction bases not matched to a gene: 4. The CDR3 region is CASRVQGASYEQYF. CDR3 in DNA: TGTGCCAGCAGGGTTCAGGGGGCCTCCTACGAGCAGTACTTC.

This chain connects TRBV28 to TRBJ1-1; 12 bases are shared with TRBD1. The CDR3 consists of 19 residues. Germline loops: CDR1 MDHEN, CDR2 SYDVKM. Germline trimming cut 6 bases from V and 3 bases from J; bases unmatched to any gene: 17. CDR3 in amino acids: CASSWDRGLASTLDTEAFF. CDR3 bases: TGTGCCAGCAGCTGGGACAGGGGGCTTGCTTCTACGCTGGACACTGAAGCTTTCTTT.

This clone was seen a few times. The V gene is TRBV18, the J gene TRBJ1-2, with 7 bases identical to TRBD1. Unmatched junction bases numbered 7, after V lost 2 bases and J lost 4 bases. Germline-derived CDR1 and CDR2 are KGHSH and LQKENI. This CDR3 is 15 amino acids long. CDR3 sequence reads: CASSPGAGGGYGYTF. CDR3 sequence (DNA): TGTGCCAGCTCACCAGGTGCAGGGGGTGGCTATGGCTACACCTTC.

The chain uses TRBV21-1 and TRBJ2-7; no check of the table's D call, TRBD1, against the DNA was made. TRBV21-1 is shown as a pseudogene. The CDR3 length is 17 residues. CDR3 sequence (DNA): TGTGCCAGCAGCAAAGTACTTACCACCGGGACAGATTACGAGCAGTACGTC. This sequence encodes CASSKVLTTGTDYEQYV.

The chain employs TRBV5-1 and TRBJ2-1; TRBD1 aligns across 10 bases. Germline V CDR1 and CDR2: SGHRS, YFSETQ. The V segment lost 3 bases and the J segment 7 bases; nucleotides outside the gene matches: 16. CDR3 size: 18 residues. The CDR3 sequence is CASSSFSVRDRGKNEQFF. CDR3 DNA: TGCGCCAGCAGCTCCTTCTCGGTGCGGGACAGGGGAAAAAATGAGCAGTTCTTC.

This sequence joins TRBV29-1 and TRBJ1-3; the D is unclear. Germline V gives CDR1 SQVTM, CDR2 ANQGSEA. The CDR3 is 13 amino acids. V was shortened by 3 bases and J by 0 bases, with 6 bases between the two germline ends. The CDR3 sequence is CSVDPGSGNTIYF. In DNA, the CDR3 is TGCAGCGTTGATCCGGGCTCTGGAAACACCATATATTTT.

V gene TRBV15 combines with J gene TRBJ2-3; D remains ambiguous. Trimming took off 0 bases at V and 6 bases at J, with 7 bases between the two ends. The length of the CDR3 is 13 residues. CDR1 and CDR2 (germline): LNHNV, YYDKDF (reference sequence). The DNA of the CDR3 is TGTGCCACCAGCAGAGATGAGGTGGATACGCAGTATTTT. Translated, it gives CATSRDEVDTQYF.

The chain recombines TRBV9 with TRBJ1-3; D is undetermined. V was cut by 4 bases and J by 2 bases, with 7 bases left in between. Looked up from germline, CDR1 is SGDLS and CDR2 is YYNGEE. CDR3 length equals 13 residues. The CDR3 bases are TGTGCCAGCAGCACACCCCCTGGAAACACCATATATTTT. Protein product: CASSTPPGNTIYF.

V and J are TRBV25-1 and TRBJ2-3; 13 bases are a match to TRBD2. The CDR3 has 18 amino acids. With V trimmed by 3 bases and J by 4 bases, 10 bases remained unmatched. The germline V gene encodes CDR1 MGHDK and CDR2 SYGVNS. The CDR3 DNA sequence: TGTGCCAGCAGTGAGGGACTAGCGGGACTCCTAATCGCAGATACGCAGTATTTT. It codes for CASSEGLAGLLIADTQYF. Supplemented by reference TRBV25-1 and TRBJ2-3, the full variable domain reads EADIYQTPRYLVIGTGKKITLECSQTMGHDKMYWYQQDPGMELHLIHYSYGVNSTEKGDLSSESTVSRIRTEHFPLTLESARPSHTSQYLCASSEGLAGLLIADTQYFGPGTRLTVL.

J is TRBJ2-1 and V is TRBV19, with a weak D call TRBD2 (5 bases). Germline V gene sequence: CDR1 LNHDA, CDR2 SQIVND (reference sequence). CDR3 size: 15 residues. V was shortened by 6 bases and J by 0 bases, with 12 bases between the two germline ends. The CDR3 loop reads CASSLLGSSYNEQFF. The DNA for the CDR3 is TGTGCCAGTAGCCTACTAGGAAGCTCCTACAATGAGCAGTTCTTC.

This chain links TRBV28 with TRBJ2-2; the D gene is possibly TRBD1 (6 bases). This CDR3 has 15 amino acids. CDR1 and CDR2 (germline): MDHEN, SYDVKM. V lost 6 bases and J lost 1, with 12 bases in between. CDR3 residues: CASRPGELNTGELFF. For the CDR3, the DNA is TGTGCCAGCAGACCAGGGGAGTTGAACACCGGGGAGCTGTTTTTT.

The CDR3 loop reads CASSLGLAGGNEQFF. CDR3 DNA sequence: TGTGCCAGCAGCTTGGGACTAGCGGGAGGGAATGAGCAGTTCTTC. The rearrangement joins TRBV7-8 to TRBJ2-1; 16 bases map to TRBD2. The germline V gene encodes CDR1 SGHVS and CDR2 FQNEAQ. The CDR3 runs 15 residues. V lost 3 bases and J lost 7; bases outside the gene matches: 0.